A single TCR beta chain is shown here with its context. The CDR3 sequence is 16 residues long. Trimming took off 0 bases at V and 4 bases at J, with 13 bases between the two ends. The germline V gene encodes CDR1 LNHDA and CDR2 SQIVND (reference sequence). This sample is drawn from a study of OX40 agonist ivuxolimab in advanced cancers. Study information: Head and neck, renal cell, melanoma or hepatocellular carcinoma were the cancers that dose-escalation patients had.

The protocol was immunoSEQ multiplex PCR, while the TCRdb copy is restricted to in-frame clones and leaves out a portion. The repertoire holds about 69,000 clones, with roughly nine tenths as singletons. The sample here was CD4+ or CD8+ T cells sorted from blood, taken in a trial of the OX40 agonist ivuxolimab. The source is an adult with an advanced solid tumor such as melanoma, head and neck, liver or kidney cancer. The chain has TRBV19 and TRBJ1-5, with D tentatively TRBD1 (6 bases). The CDR3 here is CASSIEGGRGNQPQHF. The CDR3 DNA sequence: TGTGCCAGTAGTATAGAAGGGGGAAGAGGGAATCAGCCCCAGCATTTT.